What follows are 5 T cell receptor beta chains derived from one specimen sequenced in a study of shared clonotypes between healthy human individuals. The table came from immunoSEQ multiplex PCR; TCRdb's copy has only in-frame clones and leaves some out. The table has over 2 million clones, roughly 94% seen once. Sequenced material: naive CD4+ T cells sorted from blood. Subset reported: CD45RA+ positively selected. These receptors all stem from a man in his late teens or twenties in good health.

The CDR3 nucleotides read TGTGCCAGCAGCTTAGGGGACTTCGCGCCCACTGAAGCTTTCTTT. Translated, it gives CASSLGDFAPTEAFF. The rearrangement links TRBV7-2 to TRBJ1-1; a possible D gene is TRBD1 (5 bases). Trimming pared 1 base from V and 4 bases from J, leaving 13 bases between. The CDR3 consists of 15 residues. Germline V gene data show CDR1 as SGHTA and CDR2 as FQGNSA.

The J gene is TRBJ2-3, the V gene TRBV28; tentative D call: TRBD2 (7 bases). V dropped 11 bases and J dropped 2 bases, with 17 bases sitting between them. Looked up from germline, CDR1 is MDHEN and CDR2 is SYDVKM. This CDR3 has 14 residues. The CDR3 coding sequence is TGTGCCGGCGGGGGCGCTAGCGCCACAGATACGCAGTATTTT. Translation gives CAGGGASATDTQYF.

This clone has a single count. This chain connects TRBV7-8 to TRBJ1-5; D is unclear. Germline assignment: CDR1 SGHVS and CDR2 FQNEAQ. The CDR3 has 14 residues. The germline V and J ends were trimmed by 1 base and 3 bases, with 7 bases remaining between them. CDR3 DNA sequence: TGTGCCAGCAGCTTAGTGGACTTCAATCAGCCCCAGCATTTT. Encoded protein: CASSLVDFNQPQHF.

The chain has TRBV19 and TRBJ1-5; TRBD1 is a possible D gene (5 bases). Germline V gene data show CDR1 as LNHDA and CDR2 as SQIVND (reference sequence). The CDR3 spans 16 residues. Deletions cut 8 bases from V and 5 bases from J, with 22 bases between. The CDR3, as DNA: TGTGCCAGTCTCCCGAGGGGAAGCGGCCGATATCAGCCCCAGCATTTT. Amino acid sequence: CASLPRGSGRYQPQHF.

This clone was detected once. The V call is TRBV18, the J call TRBJ2-1; D gene uncertain. CDR1 is KGHSH and CDR2 is LQKENI in the germline V gene. The germline V and J ends were trimmed by 2 bases and 10 bases, with 9 bases remaining between them. The CDR3 has 12 amino acids. The CDR3 region has the DNA TGTGCCAGCTCACCAGGGGTCAAGGAGCAGTTCTTC. Protein product: CASSPGVKEQFF. The complete variable domain, with remaining parts taken from reference TRBV18 and TRBJ2-1, reads NAGVMQNPRHLVRRRGQEARLRCSPMKGHSHVYWYRQLPEEGLKFMVYLQKENIIDESGMPKERFSAEFPKEGPSILRIQQVVRGDSAAYFCASSPGVKEQFFGPGTRLTVL.